The 12 T cell receptor beta chains below were found in one sample sequenced in a study of shared clonotypes between healthy human individuals. Some clones are missing from TCRdb's copy, which holds only in-frame ones; the method was immunoSEQ multiplex PCR. The sample includes some 900,000 clones, roughly 72% of them seen just once. Material: memory CD4+ T cells sorted from blood. Noted subset: CD45RA-negative fraction. All receptors derive from a man between 18 and 35 years old in good health.

The gene calls are TRBV10-1 and TRBJ2-3; D uncertain. This CDR3 contains 14 residues. V shed 3 bases and J shed 0 bases, with 7 bases lying between them. From germline, CDR1 is WNHNN and CDR2 SYGVQD (reference sequence). The CDR3 nucleotides are TGCGCCAGCAGTGATGCAAAAAGCACAGATACGCAGTATTTT. This gives the protein CASSDAKSTDTQYF.

On this clone: A much larger clone lies one base from this, so it may be a read error. Different DNA sequences within this sample yield the same CDR3. The rearrangement links TRBV6-5 to TRBJ2-3, with D maybe TRBD1 (6 bases). Trimming shortened V by 6 bases and J by 3 bases, and 10 bases separated the two germline ends. Germline lookup yields CDR1 MNHEY and CDR2 SVGAGI. CDR3 length: 13 residues. The CDR3 is CASRLQGTDTQYF. The DNA of the CDR3 is TGTGCCAGCAGACTACAGGGAACAGATACGCAGTATTTT.

Only a few counts were recorded for this clone. V usage is TRBV6-1 and J usage is TRBJ2-1, with TRBD2 matching 7 bases. The germline CDR1 and CDR2 sequences are MNHNS and SASEGT. The trim removed 3 bases at V and 3 bases at J, leaving 8 bases unmatched. This CDR3 is 16 amino acids long. The CDR3 protein is CASSEGSGTHYNEQFF. The CDR3 nucleotides are TGTGCCAGCAGTGAGGGGAGCGGGACCCACTACAATGAGCAGTTCTTC.

This rearrangement joins TRBV5-1 to TRBJ2-3; 8 positions agree with TRBD1. The CDR3 sequence is 15 residues long. Looked up from germline, CDR1 is SGHRS and CDR2 is YFSETQ. V lost 2 bases and J lost 5; bases outside the gene matches: 7. Written as DNA, the CDR3 is TGCGCCAGCAGCTTCTCCGGGACAGGAAAAGATACGCAGTATTTT. It specifies CASSFSGTGKDTQYF.

With regard to this clone: At the DNA level, this CDR3 is encoded by other sequences in the same sample as well. This chain uses TRBV30 with TRBJ2-5; D is undetermined. The CDR3 is made up of 10 amino acids. Germline loops: CDR1 GTSNPN, CDR2 SVGIG (reference sequence). The V end lost 3 bases, the J end lost 5 bases, and 4 bases lay between the germline ends. For the CDR3, the DNA is TGTGCCTGGAGCGGGGAGACCCAGTACTTC. Translation: CAWSGETQYF.

The table lists this clone with a few counts. The rearrangement links TRBV11-3 to TRBJ2-1; 9 bases are shared with TRBD2. The germline V gene encodes CDR1 SGHNT and CDR2 YENEEA. With 1 base clipped from V and 7 bases from J, the junction kept 8 bases outside the gene matches. CDR3 length: 16 amino acids. The CDR3 is CASSLGGRAAENEQFF. The CDR3 DNA reads as TGTGCCAGCAGCTTAGGCGGGAGGGCCGCTGAAAATGAGCAGTTCTTC.

This sequence joins TRBV7-9 and TRBJ2-1; a weak D match, TRBD1 (7 bases). The germline V gene has CDR1 SEHNR and CDR2 FQNEAQ (reference sequence). V was cut by 5 bases and J by 10 bases, with 12 bases left in between. This CDR3 spans 12 amino acids. CDR3: CASSRGTAEQFF. CDR3 bases: TGTGCCAGCAGCCGGGGGACAGCCGAGCAGTTCTTC.

As DNA, the CDR3 is TGTGCCAGCAGACCTGGGGACAGCTATAATTCACCCCTCCACTTT. This codes for CASRPGDSYNSPLHF. This chain links TRBV2 with TRBJ1-6; TRBD1 matches 7 bases. This CDR3 has 15 amino acids. The V gene's germline CDR1 is SNHLY and CDR2 FYNNEI. The trim removed 6 bases at V and 3 bases at J, leaving 5 bases unmatched.

The gene calls are TRBV27 and TRBJ1-4, with 10 bases that match TRBD1. Germline CDR1 is MNHEY and CDR2 is SMNVEV (reference sequence). The CDR3 has 16 residues. The V and J ends lost 5 bases and 8 bases, in that order; junction bases with no gene match: 11. CDR3 loop: CASSKQPGTGVEKLFF. CDR3 DNA sequence: TGTGCCAGCAGTAAACAACCAGGGACAGGGGTGGAAAAACTGTTTTTT.

The rearrangement joins TRBV6-5 to TRBJ2-7, with 9 bases lining up with TRBD1. Germline loops: CDR1 MNHEY, CDR2 SVGAGI. The CDR3 consists of 13 residues. The J segment lost 2 bases and the V segment lost 5 bases, leaving 1 base of the junction unmatched. CDR3 sequence reads: CASSRDRAYEQYF. The DNA for the CDR3 is TGTGCCAGCAGTCGGGACAGGGCCTACGAGCAGTACTTC.

The V and J genes are TRBV5-4 and TRBJ2-3, with a tentative D call TRBD2 (5 bases). The germline V gene encodes CDR1 SGHNT and CDR2 YYREEE (reference sequence). The CDR3 has 13 residues. The V gene lost 2 bases and the J gene lost 4 bases, with 8 bases spanning the gap. CDR3 sequence: CASSLGSADTQYF. Written as DNA, the CDR3 is TGTGCCAGCAGCTTAGGGAGTGCAGATACGCAGTATTTT.

This rearrangement joins TRBV4-3 to TRBJ2-7; D possibly uses TRBD1 or TRBD2 (6 bases each). Between the trimmed V and J ends, which lost 1 base and 1 base, there was a span of 11 bases. CDR3 size: 15 residues. The germline CDR1 and CDR2 sequences are LGHNA and YSLEER. CDR3 DNA sequence: TGCGCCAGCAGCCAAGGACCGGGGGCTTCCTACGAGCAGTACTTC. It translates to CASSQGPGASYEQYF.